Detailed here is one T cell receptor (beta chain). The data belong to a study of blood T cell repertoires in COVID-19. Study in general: The cDNA or gDNA used as material had been derived from T cells, B-cell-depleted T cells, or PBMCs.

Sequencing was performed with immunoSEQ multiplex PCR; in TCRdb, only in-frame clones are kept and a portion is missing. The table includes approximately 96,000 clones, 90% to 95% detected once. The CDR3 consists of 14 residues. Germline-derived CDR1 and CDR2 are MNHEY and SVGEGT. The trim removed 6 bases at V and 3 bases at J, leaving 6 bases unmatched. The sequencing sample was made of peripheral blood. The chain uses TRBV6-2 or TRBV6-3 and TRBJ2-7; 9 nucleotides agree with TRBD2. This TCR came from a man in his sixties with acute or convalescent COVID-19. The CDR3 is CASSRLAELYEQYF. CDR3 nucleotide sequence: TGTGCCAGCAGCCGACTAGCGGAGCTCTACGAGCAGTACTTC.